These 7 T cell receptor beta chains were sequenced from one sample in a study of cytomegalovirus exposure and HLA in healthy donors. PCR employed 60 Vbeta and 13 Jbeta primers. Libraries were prepared by immunoSEQ multiplex PCR; TCRdb keeps only in-frame clonotypes and omits some of them. The sample carries about 160,000 clones, roughly 85% recorded once. Sequenced material: PBMCs. These receptors were collected from a man younger than 35 in good health and CMV-seropositive.

This chain uses TRBV19 with TRBJ2-7; 9 nucleotides agree with TRBD2. Germline V lookup: CDR1 LNHDA, CDR2 SQIVND (reference sequence). The CDR3 contains 17 residues. With V trimmed by 6 bases and J by 0 bases, 12 bases remained unmatched. Written as DNA, the CDR3 is TGTGCCAGTAGCCTTCAATCAAGCGGGGGGACCTCCTACGAGCAGTACTTC. Its protein product is CASSLQSSGGTSYEQYF.

J is TRBJ2-2 and V is TRBV5-1, with D possibly matching TRBD1 (7 bases). The V end lost 0 bases, the J end lost 5 bases, and 11 bases lay between the germline ends. The CDR3 totals 15 residues. CDR1 is SGHRS, CDR2 YFSETQ, per germline. CDR3 protein: CASSLEAGGTGELFF. The CDR3 coding sequence is TGCGCCAGCAGCTTGGAGGCAGGGGGGACCGGGGAGCTGTTTTTT.

The chain employs TRBV5-1 and TRBJ2-3; no reliable D call. V was trimmed by 0 bases and J by 7 bases, leaving 9 bases between them. The CDR3 runs 13 residues. Germline V gene lookup returns CDR1 SGHRS and CDR2 YFSETQ. DNA of the CDR3: TGCGCCAGCAGCTTGGATGGCAGTAATACGCAGTATTTT. Its translation: CASSLDGSNTQYF. Full variable domain (rest looked up from reference TRBV5-1 and TRBJ2-3): KAGVTQTPRYLIKTRGQQVTLSCSPISGHRSVSWYQQTPGQGLQFLFEYFSETQRNKGNFPGRFSGRQFSNSRSEMNVSTLELGDSALYLCASSLDGSNTQYFGPGTRLTVL.

Worth noting for this clone: The sample holds other DNA sequences that translate to the same CDR3. The gene calls are TRBV4-3 and TRBJ1-1; 9 positions agree with TRBD1. V shed 1 base and J 0 bases; nucleotides not matched to a gene: 0. The CDR3 spans 15 residues. CDR1 and CDR2 from the germline V gene are LGHNA and YSLEER. CDR3 bases: TGCGCCAGCAGCCAAGGGACAGGGGTGAACACTGAAGCTTTCTTT. This translates into CASSQGTGVNTEAFF.

The J gene is TRBJ1-2, the V gene TRBV19; 11 bases agree with TRBD1. The CDR3 is 13 amino acids. The junction had 7 bases not matched to a gene; V was cut back by 9 bases and J by 7 bases. The V gene's germline CDR1 is LNHDA and CDR2 SQIVND (reference sequence). The DNA of the CDR3 is TGTGCCAGCGGGGACAGGGGGTATATTGGCTACACCTTC. Residues: CASGDRGYIGYTF. The full variable domain, rest sourced from reference TRBV19 and TRBJ1-2, is DGGITQSPKYLFRKEGQNVTLSCEQNLNHDAMYWYRQDPGQGLRLIYYSQIVNDFQKGDIAEGYSVSREKKESFPLTVTSAQKNPTAFYLCASGDRGYIGYTFGSGTRLTVV.

The chain joins TRBV19 to TRBJ1-6; 8 bases line up with TRBD1. Germline V gives CDR1 LNHDA, CDR2 SQIVND (reference sequence). CDR3 length equals 15 residues. The trim removed 6 bases at V and 9 bases at J, leaving 10 bases unmatched. CDR3 amino acids: CASSTGGPSGSPLHF. In nucleotides, the CDR3 is TGTGCCAGTAGCACAGGGGGGCCAAGCGGTTCACCCCTCCACTTT.

The chain couples TRBV2 to TRBJ1-1; a weak D match, TRBD1 (5 bases). Germline CDR1 SNHLY, CDR2 FYNNEI. This CDR3 has 17 residues. The V gene lost 0 bases and the J gene lost 0 bases, with 14 bases spanning the gap. The CDR3 sequence: CASSEAPAGPMNTEAFF. For the CDR3, the DNA is TGTGCCAGCAGTGAAGCTCCGGCAGGGCCTATGAACACTGAAGCTTTCTTT.